These 23 T cell receptor beta chains were all obtained from the same sample, sequenced in a study of T cell changes during pregnancy in multiple sclerosis. TCRdb's copy holds only in-frame clones and misses some; the assay was immunoSEQ multiplex PCR. The sample has about 74,000 clones, 80% to 95% seen once. The source material was peripheral blood, sampled after pregnancy. The origin of the receptors is a female donor in good health, enrolled as a control in a pregnancy study.

The V gene is TRBV7-2, the J gene TRBJ1-2; tentatively, D is TRBD1 (5 bases). Trimming removed 1 base from V and 1 base from J, with 7 bases in between. The CDR3 spans 14 residues. Germline V gives CDR1 SGHTA, CDR2 FQGNSA. In nucleotides, the CDR3 is TGTGCCAGCAGCTTAGGACAGCATAACTATGGCTACACCTTC. Translating it yields CASSLGQHNYGYTF.

This sequence joins TRBV30 and TRBJ2-2; D is unclear. The V gene's germline CDR1 is GTSNPN and CDR2 SVGIG (reference sequence). V lost 0 bases and J lost 4, with 6 bases in between. The CDR3 contains 13 residues. CDR3 nucleotides: TGTGCCTGGAGTGTCATAGTCACCGGGGAGCTGTTTTTT. Its protein is CAWSVIVTGELFF.

This chain links TRBV23-1 with TRBJ2-3, with 11 nucleotides matching TRBD1. TRBV23-1 is an ORF, and what it does is uncertain. The V and J ends lost 4 bases and 7 bases, in that order; junction bases with no gene match: 10. CDR3 length: 16 residues. The CDR3 loop reads CASSLFRTGGGYTQYF. CDR3 sequence (DNA): TGCGCCAGCAGTCTATTTAGGACAGGGGGCGGGTATACGCAGTATTTT.

The V call is TRBV29-1, the J call TRBJ2-3; possible D gene TRBD2, 7 bases. Trimming shortened V by 4 bases and J by 5 bases, and 13 bases separated the two germline ends. CDR1 and CDR2 (germline): SQVTM, ANQGSEA. This CDR3 has 13 residues. CDR3 coding DNA: TGCAGCGTTGGGCGGGGGCGGGGAGATACGCAGTATTTT. Protein product: CSVGRGRGDTQYF.

The table lists this clone with a count of one. The chain links TRBV11-2 to TRBJ1-2; 8 bases line up with TRBD1. Germline V CDR1 and CDR2: SGHAT, FQNNGV. The CDR3 spans 19 residues. The V gene end was trimmed by 0 bases and the J gene end by 6 bases; junction bases not matched to a gene: 18. The CDR3: CASSLDGVVTGDEMNGYTF. CDR3 DNA sequence: TGTGCCAGCAGCTTAGATGGGGTAGTGACAGGGGACGAAATGAATGGCTACACCTTC.

V gene TRBV5-1 combines with J gene TRBJ1-5, with TRBD1 matching 11 bases. The V segment lost 3 bases and the J segment 4 bases; nucleotides outside the gene matches: 3. Germline CDR1 and CDR2: SGHRS and YFSETQ. CDR3 length: 15 amino acids. The DNA for the CDR3 is TGCGCCAGCAGCTGGGGACAGGGGGATAATCAGCCCCAGCATTTT. Its protein product is CASSWGQGDNQPQHF.

Notes on this clone: Germline and junction disagree at one end, which may indicate a read error. The chain couples TRBV19 to TRBJ2-1, with D uncertain. CDR1 and CDR2 from the germline V gene are LNHDA and SQIVND (reference sequence). The CDR3 is 8 residues long. The CDR3 protein is CARLWPIF. The CDR3 DNA sequence: TGTGCCAGACTATGGCCGATCTTC.

The chain has TRBV7-9 and TRBJ1-4; no clear D. CDR1 SEHNR and CDR2 FQNEAQ come from the germline V gene (reference sequence). Trimming removed 1 base from V and 8 bases from J, with 5 bases in between. The length of the CDR3 is 12 residues. The CDR3 nucleotides read TGTGCCAGCAGCTTAGGTCAAGAAAAACTGTTTTTT. Translation gives CASSLGQEKLFF.

The V gene is TRBV7-9, the J gene TRBJ2-1; TRBD2 aligns across 7 bases. The CDR3 has 15 amino acids. The germline CDR1 and CDR2 sequences are SEHNR and FQNEAQ (reference sequence). The V and J ends lost 5 bases and 2 bases, in that order; junction bases with no gene match: 6. In DNA form, the CDR3 reads TGTGCCAGCAGCCCGACTAGCCTCGCCTACAATGAGCAGTTCTTC. It specifies CASSPTSLAYNEQFF.

This sequence joins TRBV9 and TRBJ2-5, with 7 bases that match TRBD2. Germline assignment: CDR1 SGDLS and CDR2 YYNGEE. The CDR3 extends over 15 amino acids. Trimming cost V 3 bases and J 4 bases; bases outside gene matches: 9. The CDR3 region has the DNA TGTGCCAGCAGCGGGGGGGGTTCATTGGGAGAGACCCAGTACTTC. This codes for CASSGGGSLGETQYF.

The chain is built from TRBV28 and TRBJ1-1; D gene ambiguous. V was clipped by 7 bases and J by 7 bases, with 10 bases between them. The germline V gene encodes CDR1 MDHEN and CDR2 SYDVKM. The CDR3 is 11 amino acids. DNA of the CDR3: TGTGCCAGCAACCGGGGTGTTGAAGCTTTCTTT. Its protein is CASNRGVEAFF.

This clone was seen a single time. The rearrangement joins TRBV19 to TRBJ1-5, with 7 nucleotides matching TRBD1. The CDR3 is 16 residues long. V gave up 3 bases and J gave up 7 bases; unmatched junction bases: 12. Germline V CDR1 and CDR2: LNHDA, SQIVND (reference sequence). The DNA for the CDR3 is TGTGCCAGTAGTATCCCGACAGGGAGCGTAGGACAGCCCCAGCATTTT. It encodes CASSIPTGSVGQPQHF.

The chain has TRBV19 and TRBJ1-4, with D possibly being TRBD1 (5 bases). V was trimmed by 3 bases and J by 4 bases, leaving 9 bases between them. CDR1 and CDR2 (germline): LNHDA, SQIVND (reference sequence). The CDR3 has 14 residues. CDR3 in DNA: TGTGCCAGTAGTATGCGTCAGGGTAATGAAAAACTGTTTTTT. This translates into CASSMRQGNEKLFF.

This clone was recorded only once. The chain links TRBV6-4 to TRBJ2-3, with 11 bases aligning to TRBD1. Germline loops: CDR1 MRHNA, CDR2 SNTAGT. This CDR3 has 15 residues. Trimming removed 0 bases from V and 11 bases from J; junction bases left unmatched: 7. CDR3 in DNA: TGTGCCAGCAGTGACTCTGGGACAGGGGGAGGAGGGCAGTATTTT. Amino acid sequence: CASSDSGTGGGGQYF.

The CDR3 bases are TGCAGCGTTGAGTCGGGGAGGATGGACACCATATATTTT. Amino acids: CSVESGRMDTIYF. The chain is built from TRBV29-1 and TRBJ1-3; unclear D gene. V was pared by 3 bases and J by 8 bases, with 14 bases between. CDR3 length equals 13 residues. Germline V gives CDR1 SQVTM, CDR2 ANQGSEA.

This chain uses TRBV10-1 with TRBJ1-1; no reliable D call. The CDR3 contains 15 residues. CDR1 and CDR2 from the germline V gene are WNHNN and SYGVQD (reference sequence). The V end was cut by 7 bases, the J end by 4 bases, with 19 bases between. The CDR3 protein is CASTEEGLAPTEAFF. CDR3 in DNA: TGCGCCAGCACAGAGGAGGGTTTGGCCCCCACTGAAGCTTTCTTT.

In this sample, this clone turned up once. V and J are TRBV28 and TRBJ2-7; 13 bases align to TRBD2. This CDR3 has 12 amino acids. Unmatched junction bases numbered 4, after V lost 11 bases and J lost 6 bases. In germline, CDR1 is MDHEN, CDR2 SYDVKM. This CDR3 is CAVGLAGFEQYF. The CDR3 DNA sequence: TGTGCCGTGGGACTAGCGGGATTCGAGCAGTACTTC.

The gene calls are TRBV4-3 and TRBJ2-7; 10 bases are shared with TRBD2. The CDR3 has 18 residues. The germline V gene has CDR1 LGHNA and CDR2 YSLEER. The ends lost 3 bases at V and 3 bases at J; junction bases unmatched: 14. CDR3 amino acids: CASSHVPSTSGADYEQYF. CDR3 sequence (DNA): TGCGCCAGCAGCCACGTGCCCTCCACTAGCGGGGCGGACTACGAGCAGTACTTC.

This clone was observed a single time. The chain recombines TRBV18 with TRBJ2-5, with 7 bases lining up with TRBD2. The V gene's germline CDR1 is KGHSH and CDR2 LQKENI. The J segment lost 5 bases and the V segment lost 3 bases, leaving 9 bases of the junction unmatched. There are 15 residues in the CDR3. The CDR3 region is CASSPLAGVGETQYF. CDR3 sequence (DNA): TGTGCCAGCTCACCCCTCGCGGGGGTGGGGGAGACCCAGTACTTC.

About this clone itself: Other nucleotide sequences in the sample specify the same CDR3. V gene TRBV5-1 combines with J gene TRBJ2-1; D is possibly TRBD2 (7 bases). Trimming left V 0 bases short and J 3 bases short, with 10 bases between. The CDR3 extends over 15 amino acids. Per the germline V gene, CDR1 is SGHRS and CDR2 is YFSETQ. The CDR3 spells CASSLAGGLYNEQFF. The CDR3 DNA reads TGCGCCAGCAGCTTGGCCGGGGGGCTCTACAATGAGCAGTTCTTC.

The chain couples TRBV4-3 to TRBJ1-2; TRBD1 aligns across 12 bases. The CDR3 has 16 amino acids. With 4 bases clipped from V and 3 bases from J, the junction kept 6 bases outside the gene matches. The V gene's germline CDR1 is LGHNA and CDR2 YSLEER. The CDR3 DNA is TGCGCCAGCAGCCGACTAGGGACAGGGGGCGACTATGGCTACACCTTC. As protein: CASSRLGTGGDYGYTF.

The rearrangement links TRBV2 to TRBJ2-4; 8 bases agree with TRBD1. The length of the CDR3 is 16 residues. The trim removed 4 bases at V and 3 bases at J, leaving 8 bases unmatched. The V gene's germline CDR1 is SNHLY and CDR2 FYNNEI. In nucleotides, the CDR3 is TGTGCCAGCAGTGTTCTGGACAGGGCTTACAAAAACATTCAGTACTTC. Encoded protein: CASSVLDRAYKNIQYF.

The chain recombines TRBV27 with TRBJ2-7, with D hard to call. The CDR3 is made up of 13 amino acids. Trimming removed 2 bases from V and 0 bases from J, with 5 bases in between. Germline values: CDR1 MNHEY, CDR2 SMNVEV (reference sequence). CDR3 sequence reads: CASSLAVSYEQYF. The CDR3 nucleotides are TGTGCCAGCAGTTTAGCGGTCTCCTACGAGCAGTACTTC.